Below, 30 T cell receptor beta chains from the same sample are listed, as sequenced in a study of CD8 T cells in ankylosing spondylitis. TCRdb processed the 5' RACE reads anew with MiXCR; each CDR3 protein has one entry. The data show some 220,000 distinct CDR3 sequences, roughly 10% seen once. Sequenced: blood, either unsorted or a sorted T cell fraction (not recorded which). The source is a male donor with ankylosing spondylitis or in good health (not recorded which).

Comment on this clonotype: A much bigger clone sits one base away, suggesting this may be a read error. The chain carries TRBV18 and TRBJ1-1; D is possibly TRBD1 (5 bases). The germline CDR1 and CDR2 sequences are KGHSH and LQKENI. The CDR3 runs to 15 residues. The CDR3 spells CTSSPPHSRGAEAFF. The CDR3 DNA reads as TGTACCAGCTCACCGCCGCACTCGAGAGGGGCTGAAGCTTTCTTT.

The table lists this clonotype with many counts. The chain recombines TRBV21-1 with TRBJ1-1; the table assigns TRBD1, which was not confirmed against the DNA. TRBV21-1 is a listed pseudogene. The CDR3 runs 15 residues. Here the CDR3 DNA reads TGTGCCAGCAGCACTCATGGCCCGGAGAACACTGAAGCTTTCTTT. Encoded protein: CASSTHGPENTEAFF.

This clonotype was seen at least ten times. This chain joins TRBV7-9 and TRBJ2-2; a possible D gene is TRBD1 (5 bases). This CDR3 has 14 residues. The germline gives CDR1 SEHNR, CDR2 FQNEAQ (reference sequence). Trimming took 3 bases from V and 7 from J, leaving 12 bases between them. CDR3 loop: CASSFLPGIGELFF. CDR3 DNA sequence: TGTGCCAGCAGCTTCCTACCAGGGATCGGGGAGCTGTTTTTT.

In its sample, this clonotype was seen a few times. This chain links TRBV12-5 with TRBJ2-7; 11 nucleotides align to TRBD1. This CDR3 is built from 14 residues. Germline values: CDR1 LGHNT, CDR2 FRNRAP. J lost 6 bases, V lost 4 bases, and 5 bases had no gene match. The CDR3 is CASGSDRGRGEQYF. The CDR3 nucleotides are TGTGCTAGTGGTTCGGACAGGGGGCGCGGCGAGCAGTACTTC.

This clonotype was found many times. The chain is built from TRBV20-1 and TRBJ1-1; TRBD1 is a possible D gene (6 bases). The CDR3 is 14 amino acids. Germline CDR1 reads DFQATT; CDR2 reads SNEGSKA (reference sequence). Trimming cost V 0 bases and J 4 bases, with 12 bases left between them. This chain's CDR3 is CSARDGGRATEAFF. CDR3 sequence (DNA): TGCAGTGCTAGAGATGGGGGGCGCGCCACTGAAGCTTTCTTT.

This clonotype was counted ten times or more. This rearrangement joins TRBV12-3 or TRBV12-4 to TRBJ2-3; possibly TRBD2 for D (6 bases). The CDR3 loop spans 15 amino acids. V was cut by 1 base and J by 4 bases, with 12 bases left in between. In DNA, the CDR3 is TGTGCCAGCAGTTTAGGGGTCGGGGGACCAGATACGCAGTATTTT. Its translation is CASSLGVGGPDTQYF.

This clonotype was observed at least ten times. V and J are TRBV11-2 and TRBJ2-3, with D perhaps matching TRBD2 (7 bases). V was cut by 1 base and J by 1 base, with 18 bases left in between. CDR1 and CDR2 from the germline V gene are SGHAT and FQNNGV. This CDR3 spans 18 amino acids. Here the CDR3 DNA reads TGTGCCAGCAGCTTAGGTCCCGGGGGGCGAGGGGGCACAGATACGCAGTATTTT. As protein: CASSLGPGGRGGTDTQYF.

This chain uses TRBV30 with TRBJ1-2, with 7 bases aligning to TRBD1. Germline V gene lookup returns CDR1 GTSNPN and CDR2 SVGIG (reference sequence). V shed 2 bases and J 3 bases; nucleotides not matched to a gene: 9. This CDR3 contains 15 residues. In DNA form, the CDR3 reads TGTGCCTGGAGTATTCGCGCAGGGGGAGACTATGGCTACACCTTC. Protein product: CAWSIRAGGDYGYTF.

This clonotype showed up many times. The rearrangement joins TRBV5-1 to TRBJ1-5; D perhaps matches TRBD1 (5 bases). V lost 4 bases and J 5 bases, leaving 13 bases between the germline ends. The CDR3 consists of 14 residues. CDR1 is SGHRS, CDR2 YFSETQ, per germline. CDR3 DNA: TGCGCCAGCAGCCTATCCGGGACCGATCAGCCCCAGCATTTT. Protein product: CASSLSGTDQPQHF. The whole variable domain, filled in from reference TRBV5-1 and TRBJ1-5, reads KAGVTQTPRYLIKTRGQQVTLSCSPISGHRSVSWYQQTPGQGLQFLFEYFSETQRNKGNFPGRFSGRQFSNSRSEMNVSTLELGDSALYLCASSLSGTDQPQHFGDGTRLSIL.

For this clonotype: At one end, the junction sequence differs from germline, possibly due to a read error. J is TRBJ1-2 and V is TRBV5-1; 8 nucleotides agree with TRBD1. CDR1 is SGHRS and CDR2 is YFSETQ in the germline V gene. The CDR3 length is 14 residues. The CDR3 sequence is CVSSTGQGGSGYTF. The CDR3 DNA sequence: TGCGTCAGCAGCACCGGACAGGGAGGGAGTGGCTACACCTTC.

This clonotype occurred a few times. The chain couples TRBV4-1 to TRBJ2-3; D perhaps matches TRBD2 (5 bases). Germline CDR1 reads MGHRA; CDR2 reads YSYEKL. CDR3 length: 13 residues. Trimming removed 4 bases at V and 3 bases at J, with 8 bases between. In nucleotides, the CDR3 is TGCGCCAGCAGCCCAAGGACTACAGATACGCAGTATTTT. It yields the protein CASSPRTTDTQYF.

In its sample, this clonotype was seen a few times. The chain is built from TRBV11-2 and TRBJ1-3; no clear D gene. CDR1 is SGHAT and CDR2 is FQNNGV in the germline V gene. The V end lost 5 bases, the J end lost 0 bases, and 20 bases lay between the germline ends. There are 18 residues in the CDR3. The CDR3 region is CASSPRLDITSSGNTIYF. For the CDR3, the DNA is TGTGCCAGCAGCCCCCGGTTAGACATAACGAGCTCTGGAAACACCATATATTTT.

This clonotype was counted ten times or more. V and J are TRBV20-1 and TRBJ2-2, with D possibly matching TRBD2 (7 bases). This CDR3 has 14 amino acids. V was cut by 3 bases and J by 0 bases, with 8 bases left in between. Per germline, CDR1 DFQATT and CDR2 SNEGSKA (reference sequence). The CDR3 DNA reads TGCAGTGCTAGGCGGGGGCCGAACACCGGGGAGCTGTTTTTT. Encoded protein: CSARRGPNTGELFF.

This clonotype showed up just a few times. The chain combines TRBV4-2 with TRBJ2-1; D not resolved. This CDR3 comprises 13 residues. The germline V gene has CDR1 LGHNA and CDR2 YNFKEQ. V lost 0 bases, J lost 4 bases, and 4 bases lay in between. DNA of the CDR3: TGTGCCAGCAGCCAAGATAAGTACAATGAGCAGTTCTTC. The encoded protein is CASSQDKYNEQFF.

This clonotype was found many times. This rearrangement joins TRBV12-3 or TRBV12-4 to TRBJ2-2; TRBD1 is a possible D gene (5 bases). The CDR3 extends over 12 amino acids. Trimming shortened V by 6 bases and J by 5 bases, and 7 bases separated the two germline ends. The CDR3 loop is CASSRVTGELFF. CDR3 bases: TGTGCCAGCAGCAGGGTGACCGGGGAGCTGTTTTTT.

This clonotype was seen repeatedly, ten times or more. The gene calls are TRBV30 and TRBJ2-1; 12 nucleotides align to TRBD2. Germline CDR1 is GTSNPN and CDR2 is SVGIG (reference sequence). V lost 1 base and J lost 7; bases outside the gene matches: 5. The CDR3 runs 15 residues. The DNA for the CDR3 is TGTGCCTGGAGTGAACTAGCGGGGGGAAGGAATGAGCAGTTCTTC. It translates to CAWSELAGGRNEQFF.

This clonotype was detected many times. The CDR3 region is CASSPSGTDNQPQHF. The CDR3 coding sequence is TGTGCCAGCTCACCATCCGGGACAGACAATCAGCCCCAGCATTTT. The chain couples TRBV18 to TRBJ1-5; TRBD1 matches 7 bases. The CDR3 is 15 residues long. CDR1 is KGHSH, CDR2 LQKENI, per germline. V trimming: 2 bases; J trimming: 3 bases; junction bases outside the gene matches: 4.

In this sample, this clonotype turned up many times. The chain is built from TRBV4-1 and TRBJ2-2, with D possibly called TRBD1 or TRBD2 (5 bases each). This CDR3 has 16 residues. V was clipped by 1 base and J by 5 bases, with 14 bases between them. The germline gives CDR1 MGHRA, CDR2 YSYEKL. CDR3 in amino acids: CASSQGGERRTGELFF. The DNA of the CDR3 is TGCGCCAGCAGCCAAGGAGGGGAGCGGCGTACCGGGGAGCTGTTTTTT.

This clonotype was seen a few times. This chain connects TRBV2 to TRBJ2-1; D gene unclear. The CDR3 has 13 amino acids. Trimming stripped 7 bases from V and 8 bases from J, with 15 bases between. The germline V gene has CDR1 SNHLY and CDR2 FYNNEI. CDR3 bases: TGTGCCAGCATCTCAAGGGCCCGGGATGAGCAGTTCTTC. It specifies CASISRARDEQFF.

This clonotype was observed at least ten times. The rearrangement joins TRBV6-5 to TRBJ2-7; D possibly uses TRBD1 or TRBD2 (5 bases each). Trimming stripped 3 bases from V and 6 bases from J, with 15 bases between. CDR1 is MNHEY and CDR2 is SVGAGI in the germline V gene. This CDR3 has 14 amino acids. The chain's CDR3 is CASSYYEGPSEQYF. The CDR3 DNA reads TGTGCCAGCAGTTATTACGAGGGGCCGAGCGAGCAGTACTTC.

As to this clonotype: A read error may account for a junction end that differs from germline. The CDR3 bases are TGTGCCAGCAGCTTATTCCTAAGCTCCTATAATTCACCCCTCCACTTT. It yields the protein CASSLFLSSYNSPLHF. The chain recombines TRBV27 with TRBJ1-6; D unresolved. The CDR3 extends over 16 amino acids. CDR1 is MNHEY and CDR2 is SMNVEV in the germline V gene (reference sequence).

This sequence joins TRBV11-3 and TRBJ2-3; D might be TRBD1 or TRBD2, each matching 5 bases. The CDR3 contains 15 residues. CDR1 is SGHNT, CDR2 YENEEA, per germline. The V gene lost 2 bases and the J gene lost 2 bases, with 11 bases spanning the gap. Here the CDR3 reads CASSLSPGTTDTQYF. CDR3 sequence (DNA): TGTGCCAGCAGCTTAAGTCCAGGGACCACAGATACGCAGTATTTT.

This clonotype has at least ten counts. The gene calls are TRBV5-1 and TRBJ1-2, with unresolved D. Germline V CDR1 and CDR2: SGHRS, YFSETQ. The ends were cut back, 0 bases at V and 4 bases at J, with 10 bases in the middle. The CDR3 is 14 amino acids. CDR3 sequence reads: CASSLDPTSYGYTF. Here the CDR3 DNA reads TGCGCCAGCAGCTTGGATCCCACTTCCTATGGCTACACCTTC.

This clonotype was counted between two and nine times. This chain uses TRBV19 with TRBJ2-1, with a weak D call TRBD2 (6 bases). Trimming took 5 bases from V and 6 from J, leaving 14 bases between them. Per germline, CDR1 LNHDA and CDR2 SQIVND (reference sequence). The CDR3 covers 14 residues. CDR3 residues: CASSAFTSSNEQFF. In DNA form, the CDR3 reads TGTGCCAGTAGTGCGTTCACTAGCTCCAATGAGCAGTTCTTC.

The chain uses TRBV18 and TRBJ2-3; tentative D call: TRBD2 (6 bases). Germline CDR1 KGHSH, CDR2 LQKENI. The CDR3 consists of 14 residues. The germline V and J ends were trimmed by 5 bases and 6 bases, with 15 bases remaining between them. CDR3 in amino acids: CASSSDAGRDTQYF. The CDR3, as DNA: TGTGCCAGCTCAAGCGACGCAGGGAGGGATACGCAGTATTTT.

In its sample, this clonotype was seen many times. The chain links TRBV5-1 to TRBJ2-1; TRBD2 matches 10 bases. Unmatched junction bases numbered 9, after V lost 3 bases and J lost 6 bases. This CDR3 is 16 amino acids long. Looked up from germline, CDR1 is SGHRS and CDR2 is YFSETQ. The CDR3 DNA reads TGCGCCAGCAGCTGGCAAGCGGGAGGGCTTGGCAATGAGCAGTTCTTC. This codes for CASSWQAGGLGNEQFF.

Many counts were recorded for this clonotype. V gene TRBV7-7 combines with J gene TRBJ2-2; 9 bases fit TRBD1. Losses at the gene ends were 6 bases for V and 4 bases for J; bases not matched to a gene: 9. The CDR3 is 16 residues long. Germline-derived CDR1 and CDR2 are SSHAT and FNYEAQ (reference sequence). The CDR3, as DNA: TGTGCCAGCAGTTCCGGGACAGGGCGAAGCACCGGGGAGCTGTTTTTT. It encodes CASSSGTGRSTGELFF.

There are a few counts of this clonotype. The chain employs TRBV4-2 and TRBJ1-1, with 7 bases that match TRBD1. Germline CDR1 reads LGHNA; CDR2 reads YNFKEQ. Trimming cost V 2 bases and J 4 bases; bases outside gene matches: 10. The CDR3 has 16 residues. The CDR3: CASSQTVATGATEAFF. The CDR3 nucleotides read TGTGCCAGCAGCCAAACGGTGGCAACAGGGGCCACTGAAGCTTTCTTT.

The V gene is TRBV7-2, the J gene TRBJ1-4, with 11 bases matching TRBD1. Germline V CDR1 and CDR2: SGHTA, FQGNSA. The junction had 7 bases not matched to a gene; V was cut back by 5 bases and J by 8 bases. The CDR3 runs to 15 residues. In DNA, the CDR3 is TGTGCCAGCAGCGTTCTAGGACAGGGGGCGGAAAAACTGTTTTTT. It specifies CASSVLGQGAEKLFF.

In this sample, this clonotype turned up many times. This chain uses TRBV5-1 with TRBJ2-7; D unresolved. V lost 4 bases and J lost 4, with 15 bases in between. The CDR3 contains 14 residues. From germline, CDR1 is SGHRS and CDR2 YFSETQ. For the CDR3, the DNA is TGCGCCAGCAGCCCGGACGTCCCTTGGTACGAGCAGTACTTC. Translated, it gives CASSPDVPWYEQYF.